This TCR beta chain stems from a study of monozygotic twins with inflammatory bowel disease. As regards this clonotype: The antigen is not known.

Study findings and constraints: IBD patients shared fewer clonotypes with others than healthy twins, especially with disease activity. The authors found no support for a single strong IBD-associated signal or clonotype.

The authors ran two nested PCRs of roughly 16 and 10 cycles on TCRalpha and TCRbeta cDNA. TCRdb re-called the 5' RACE reads; every CDR3 protein appears as one record, without DNA. The specimen's table records some 160,000 distinct CDR3 sequences. The sequence came from a human donor with ulcerative colitis or Crohn's disease, or a healthy co-twin of an affected twin (not recorded which). The sequenced material came from blood.

CDR3 in amino acids: CASSITSGTGNYGYTF. V usage is TRBV5-1 and J usage is TRBJ1-2; no DNA is available, so the TRBD1 call from TCRdb remains unchecked. This CDR3 is 16 amino acids long. Germline values: CDR1 SGHRS, CDR2 YFSETQ.